This record looks at one TCR beta chain sequence and its context. Its antigen is not identified. The sample comes from a study of OX40 agonist ivuxolimab in advanced cancers. Overall study: Among those enrolled, mean age was roughly 55 years (range about 23 to 85) and 70% to 85% were male. Study findings and constraints: Circulating CD4+ and CD8+ T cells showed clonal expansion by week 6 at 0.1 to 3.0 mg/kg.

Data came from immunoSEQ multiplex PCR; TCRdb stores just in-frame clones and leaves some out. The data show some 55,000 clones, roughly 79% seen once. The starting material was CD4+ or CD8+ T cells sorted from blood, obtained in a trial of the OX40 agonist ivuxolimab. The TCR comes from an adult with an advanced solid tumor such as melanoma, head and neck, liver or kidney cancer.

The CDR3 spells CASSLEFNHGYTF. The CDR3 DNA reads TGTGCCAGCAGCTTGGAGTTCAACCATGGCTACACCTTC. The chain recombines TRBV5-6 with TRBJ1-2; D unresolved. The CDR3 totals 13 residues. V was clipped by 0 bases and J by 6 bases, with 9 bases between them. Germline values: CDR1 SGHDT, CDR2 YYEEEE.